This T cell receptor (beta chain) was sequenced for a study of neurological immune-mediated disorders. This clonotype was seen repeatedly, ten times or more. TCRdb reprocessed the 5' RACE reads via MiXCR and lists one record per CDR3 protein. The table shows approximately 65,000 distinct CDR3 sequences, with around 5% occurring only once. This sequence was found in a human donor with multiple sclerosis. The donor label of this sample is uncertain. The source material was PBMCs.

The CDR3 reads CASSLTGQRTNEKLFF. The CDR3 bases are TGCGCCAGCAGCCTTACGGGACAGAGAACTAATGAAAAACTGTTTTTT. The V and J genes are TRBV5-1 and TRBJ1-4, with TRBD1 matching 7 bases. Germline-derived CDR1 and CDR2 are SGHRS and YFSETQ. The CDR3 runs to 16 residues. Unmatched junction bases numbered 7, after V lost 4 bases and J lost 1 base. Variable domain in full (rest from reference TRBV5-1 and TRBJ1-4): KAGVTQTPRYLIKTRGQQVTLSCSPISGHRSVSWYQQTPGQGLQFLFEYFSETQRNKGNFPGRFSGRQFSNSRSEMNVSTLELGDSALYLCASSLTGQRTNEKLFFGSGTQLSVL.